Following are 32 T cell receptor beta chains from one sample sequenced in a study of T cells in Graves' hyperthyroidism and ophthalmopathy. RNA transcripts gave rise to amplified TCR beta CDR3 regions. A first-round RT-PCR of the TCR CDR3 used the HTBI primer set. TCRdb used MiXCR to reprocess the multiplex PCR reads, holding one entry per CDR3 protein. The repertoire has around 700,000 distinct CDR3 sequences, under 45% of them found once; the top ten carry around 29%. Specimen: blood. These TCRs come from a middle-aged woman with Graves' hyperthyroidism.

This clonotype was seen only a few times. This chain uses TRBV7-2 with TRBJ2-7; TRBD2 aligns across 11 bases. This CDR3 spans 18 amino acids. Trimming removed 2 bases from V and 3 bases from J; junction bases left unmatched: 12. The germline V gene encodes CDR1 SGHTA and CDR2 FQGNSA. CDR3 sequence (DNA): TGTGCCAGCAGCTTAATTGCTAGCGGGAGGACCATCCGCTACGAGCAGTACTTC. This sequence encodes CASSLIASGRTIRYEQYF.

This clonotype was seen many times. CDR3 coding DNA: TGTGCCATCAGTGTTCAGGGGAACTATGGCTACACCTTC. Protein product: CAISVQGNYGYTF. V and J are TRBV10-3 and TRBJ1-2; a possible D gene is TRBD1 (6 bases). The V gene's germline CDR1 is ENHRY and CDR2 SYGVKD. Between the trimmed V and J ends, which lost 4 bases and 2 bases, there was a span of 8 bases. The CDR3 is 13 residues long.

Details on this clonotype: A much larger clone differs by one base, so this may be a read error. Because it lacks the conserved phenylalanine or tryptophan at the end, this CDR3 is likely a read error. The gene calls are TRBV12-3 or TRBV12-4 and TRBJ1-2; no firm D call. This CDR3 has 13 residues. The ends were cut back, 3 bases at V and 2 bases at J, with 7 bases in the middle. The CDR3 region is CASSFIQNYGYTL. Written as DNA, the CDR3 is TGTGCCAGCAGTTTCATTCAGAACTATGGCTACACCCTC.

The chain has TRBV6-4 and TRBJ1-2, with 8 nucleotides matching TRBD1. This CDR3 is 14 amino acids long. Per germline, CDR1 MRHNA and CDR2 SNTAGT. The V segment lost 5 bases and the J segment 3 bases; nucleotides outside the gene matches: 5. The CDR3 sequence: CASSTDRADYGYTF. CDR3 bases: TGTGCCAGCAGTACGGACAGGGCGGACTATGGCTACACCTTC.

This chain uses TRBV7-9 with TRBJ1-4; no reliable D call. Germline V gene data show CDR1 as SEHNR and CDR2 as FQNEAQ (reference sequence). The CDR3 extends over 14 amino acids. V was cut by 1 base and J by 10 bases, with 13 bases left in between. The CDR3 loop is CASSLGTGYGKLFF. The CDR3 DNA follows: TGTGCCAGCAGCTTAGGTACGGGCTATGGAAAACTGTTTTTT.

Details on this clonotype: This may stem from a read error, because a much larger clone lies one nucleotide away. The chain employs TRBV7-9 and TRBJ1-2; TRBD1 might be the D (6 bases). V was pared by 4 bases and J by 3 bases, with 12 bases between. The CDR3 extends over 14 amino acids. Germline V lookup: CDR1 SEHNR, CDR2 FQNEAQ (reference sequence). CDR3 in DNA: TGTGCCAGCAGCTCTGATAACAGGGACTATGGCTACACCTTC. As protein: CASSSDNRDYGYTF.

This clonotype was detected only a few times. The CDR3 here is CASGATGWTNTEAFF. The CDR3 coding sequence is TGTGCTAGTGGTGCAACCGGATGGACGAACACTGAAGCTTTCTTT. The chain carries TRBV12-5 and TRBJ1-1, with D uncertain. This CDR3 spans 15 amino acids. The germline gives CDR1 LGHNT, CDR2 FRNRAP. The germline V and J ends were trimmed by 5 bases and 1 base, with 14 bases remaining between them.

A few counts support this clonotype. The chain is built from TRBV7-9 and TRBJ2-2; D not certain. V was clipped by 0 bases and J by 3 bases, with 11 bases between them. Germline V gene lookup returns CDR1 SEHNR and CDR2 FQNEAQ (reference sequence). CDR3 length: 16 amino acids. The CDR3 is CASSLASGLDTGELFF. CDR3 sequence (DNA): TGTGCCAGCAGCTTAGCGTCTGGGTTGGACACCGGGGAGCTGTTTTTT. Full variable domain (outside the CDR3, taken from reference TRBV7-9 and TRBJ2-2): DTGVSQNPRHKITKRGQNVTFRCDPISEHNRLYWYRQTLGQGPEFLTYFQNEAQLEKSRLLSDRFSAERPKGSFSTLEIQRTEQGDSAMYLCASSLASGLDTGELFFGEGSRLTVL.

This clonotype was seen repeatedly, ten times or more. V is TRBV7-9 and J is TRBJ2-7; 9 nucleotides match TRBD1. This CDR3 is built from 14 residues. CDR1 and CDR2 from the germline V gene are SEHNR and FQNEAQ (reference sequence). Trimming at V came to 3 bases and at J to 5 bases, leaving 5 bases not matched to a gene. The CDR3: CASSFRDRDHEQYF. The CDR3 nucleotides are TGTGCCAGCAGCTTCCGGGACAGGGACCACGAGCAGTACTTC.

The rearrangement uses TRBV11-2 and TRBJ1-5; D gene unclear. The length of the CDR3 is 15 residues. Germline CDR1 SGHAT, CDR2 FQNNGV. V was shortened by 2 bases and J by 5 bases, with 13 bases between the two germline ends. CDR3 nucleotides: TGTGCCAGCAGCTTAATACCCAAATCTGATCAGCCCCAGCATTTT. This translates into CASSLIPKSDQPQHF.

This clonotype was counted ten times or more. At one boundary the junction diverges from the germline segment, which might be a read error. V and J are TRBV5-1 and TRBJ2-7, with D perhaps TRBD2 (7 bases). CDR1 and CDR2 from the germline V gene are SGHRS and YFSETQ. The CDR3 runs 15 residues. The CDR3 loop is CASSLAGGGSYEQYF. CDR3 nucleotide sequence: TGTGCCAGCAGCTTAGCCGGGGGCGGGAGCTACGAGCAGTACTTC.

The CDR3 here is CASSQVRYPRTGFYEQYF. For the CDR3, the DNA is TGTGCCAGCAGCCAAGTGAGGTACCCGCGGACAGGGTTCTACGAGCAGTACTTC. This chain connects TRBV14 to TRBJ2-7; 8 bases align to TRBD1. Trimming cost V 1 base and J 3 bases; bases outside gene matches: 14. The CDR3 loop spans 18 amino acids. CDR1 SGHDN and CDR2 FVKESK come from the germline V gene.

This clonotype was picked up a small number of times. The V gene is TRBV9, the J gene TRBJ2-6, with D possibly called TRBD1 or TRBD2 (6 bases each). CDR1 and CDR2 from the germline V gene are SGDLS and YYNGEE. V lost 4 bases and J 2 bases, leaving 16 bases between the germline ends. The CDR3 is made up of 17 amino acids. The CDR3 reads CASSPGGEGAGANVLTF. CDR3 DNA: TGTGCCAGCAGCCCCGGGGGCGAGGGAGCTGGGGCCAACGTCCTGACTTTC. The entire variable domain, with the rest obtained from reference TRBV9 and TRBJ2-6, is as follows: DSGVTQTPKHLITATGQRVTLRCSPRSGDLSVYWYQQSLDQGLQFLIQYYNGEERAKGNILERFSAQQFPDLHSELNLSSLELGDSALYFCASSPGGEGAGANVLTFGAGSRLTVL.

This clonotype was found many times. V gene TRBV7-9 combines with J gene TRBJ1-1; no reliable D call. Germline CDR1 reads SEHNR; CDR2 reads FQNEAQ (reference sequence). The length of the CDR3 is 13 residues. Trimming removed 4 bases from V and 1 base from J, with 7 bases in between. The CDR3 coding sequence is TGTGCCAGCAGCTATTACAGGAACACTGAAGCTTTCTTT. It specifies CASSYYRNTEAFF.

The rearrangement joins TRBV6-5 to TRBJ1-6, with 7 bases that match TRBD1. The V gene's germline CDR1 is MNHEY and CDR2 SVGAGI. The CDR3 spans 15 residues. The J segment lost 7 bases and the V segment lost 0 bases, leaving 3 bases of the junction unmatched. This CDR3 reads CASSYSLTGNSPLHF. CDR3 nucleotides: TGTGCCAGCAGTTACTCGTTGACAGGGAATTCACCCCTCCACTTT.

Many counts were recorded for this clonotype. This rearrangement joins TRBV6-5 to TRBJ1-5; D is undetermined. This CDR3 has 15 amino acids. The germline V gene has CDR1 MNHEY and CDR2 SVGAGI. The germline V and J ends were trimmed by 0 bases and 2 bases, with 8 bases remaining between them. CDR3 nucleotide sequence: TGTGCCAGCAGTTACTCGAGGCAGGGCAATCAGCCCCAGCATTTT. The encoded protein is CASSYSRQGNQPQHF.

J is TRBJ1-2 and V is TRBV12-3 or TRBV12-4, with D unclear. The CDR3 spans 15 residues. Trimming pared 0 bases from V and 4 bases from J, leaving 12 bases between. The CDR3 nucleotides are TGTGCCAGCAGTTTAGCCCCAGGACCGTTCTATGGCTACACCTTC. This sequence encodes CASSLAPGPFYGYTF.

The chain carries TRBV7-9 and TRBJ1-3; D remains ambiguous. The V end was cut by 6 bases, the J end by 0 bases, with 18 bases between. CDR3 size: 17 residues. Germline CDR1 reads SEHNR; CDR2 reads FQNEAQ (reference sequence). The CDR3 spells CASSGRIPRSSGNTIYF. DNA of the CDR3: TGTGCCAGCAGTGGGAGGATTCCACGGAGCTCTGGAAACACCATATATTTT.

This clonotype was seen ten or more times. This chain links TRBV7-2 with TRBJ2-7; 8 bases line up with TRBD1. Losses at the gene ends were 4 bases for V and 0 bases for J; bases not matched to a gene: 5. CDR3 length equals 15 residues. Germline CDR1 reads SGHTA; CDR2 reads FQGNSA. The CDR3 loop reads CASSSRDRSSYEQYF. Here the CDR3 DNA reads TGTGCCAGCAGCTCAAGGGACAGGAGCTCCTACGAGCAGTACTTC.

The genes are TRBV5-5 and TRBJ1-1, with D unresolved. Germline V gene data show CDR1 as SGHKS and CDR2 as YYEKEE (reference sequence). CDR3 length: 12 residues. Trimming took 2 bases from V and 8 from J, leaving 10 bases between them. CDR3 amino acids: CASSFHSAEAFF. CDR3 nucleotides: TGTGCCAGCAGCTTCCACAGCGCCGAAGCTTTCTTT.

Only a few counts were recorded for this clonotype. This chain links TRBV6-5 with TRBJ2-7; the match to TRBD2 covers 9 bases. This CDR3 is built from 15 residues. The germline CDR1 and CDR2 sequences are MNHEY and SVGAGI. Losses at the gene ends were 2 bases for V and 7 bases for J; bases not matched to a gene: 9. DNA of the CDR3: TGTGCCAGCAGTTACCGGGCGGGAGGGCCAGGGGAGCAGTACTTC. Its translation is CASSYRAGGPGEQYF.

The chain is built from TRBV2 and TRBJ1-3; D gene unclear. This CDR3 spans 13 amino acids. Germline assignment: CDR1 SNHLY and CDR2 FYNNEI. Deletions cut 2 bases from V and 0 bases from J, with 2 bases between. The CDR3 nucleotides are TGTGCCAGCAGTGAACCCTCTGGAAACACCATATATTTT. Its protein product is CASSEPSGNTIYF. Supplemented by reference TRBV2 and TRBJ1-3, the full variable domain reads EPEVTQTPSHQVTQMGQEVILRCVPISNHLYFYWYRQILGQKVEFLVSFYNNEISEKSEIFDDQFSVERPDGSNFTLKIRSTKLEDSAMYFCASSEPSGNTIYFGEGSWLTVV.

The sample holds many counts of this clonotype. The chain recombines TRBV20-1 with TRBJ2-7; 9 nucleotides align to TRBD1. The V gene end was trimmed by 2 bases and the J gene end by 5 bases; junction bases not matched to a gene: 7. This CDR3 contains 14 residues. Germline values: CDR1 DFQATT, CDR2 SNEGSKA (reference sequence). CDR3 amino acids: CSARPRDRVHEQYF. The CDR3 DNA reads TGCAGTGCTAGACCCCGGGACAGGGTTCACGAGCAGTACTTC.

This chain joins TRBV30 and TRBJ2-7; perhaps TRBD2 as D (6 bases). Germline CDR1 and CDR2: GTSNPN and SVGIG (reference sequence). V lost 1 base and J 5 bases, leaving 15 bases between the germline ends. The CDR3 length is 14 residues. Written as DNA, the CDR3 is TGTGCCTGGAGTGGACTAGGGGAGAGGCACGAGCAGTACTTC. Translated: CAWSGLGERHEQYF.

The chain has TRBV19 and TRBJ1-2; possibly TRBD1 for D (6 bases). The germline V gene has CDR1 LNHDA and CDR2 SQIVND (reference sequence). The CDR3 is 18 residues long. V lost 4 bases, J lost 4 bases, and 25 bases lay in between. The CDR3, as DNA: TGTGCCAGTAGTAGGGGTGGGGGCACCGGGGGCAAAGGCTATGGCTACACCTTC. Translated: CASSRGGGTGGKGYGYTF. The full variable domain, rest sourced from reference TRBV19 and TRBJ1-2, is DGGITQSPKYLFRKEGQNVTLSCEQNLNHDAMYWYRQDPGQGLRLIYYSQIVNDFQKGDIAEGYSVSREKKESFPLTVTSAQKNPTAFYLCASSRGGGTGGKGYGYTFGSGTRLTVV.

This clonotype came up a few times. The chain is built from TRBV28 and TRBJ2-7, with 7 bases identical to TRBD2. Germline CDR1 MDHEN, CDR2 SYDVKM. The CDR3 has 13 residues. The V gene end was trimmed by 8 bases and the J gene end by 2 bases; junction bases not matched to a gene: 6. The CDR3 DNA reads as TGTGCCAGCGGAAGAGCGGGAACCTACGAGCAGTACTTC. Translation: CASGRAGTYEQYF.

For this clonotype: The junction and the germline gene differ at one end; a read error may be behind it. The J gene is TRBJ1-4, the V gene TRBV7-9; D unresolved. The CDR3 loop spans 13 amino acids. Germline CDR1 SEHNR, CDR2 FQNEAQ (reference sequence). CDR3: CASSFVGNEKLLF. CDR3 bases: TGTGCCAGCAGTTTCGTGGGGAATGAAAAACTGCTTTTT.

There are many counts of this clonotype. The V call is TRBV7-2, the J call TRBJ2-5; D unresolved. The CDR3 runs 14 residues. Trimming removed 1 base at V and 4 bases at J, with 10 bases between. The germline gives CDR1 SGHTA, CDR2 FQGNSA. CDR3 DNA sequence: TGTGCCAGCAGCTTAGGTCAGCGTACAGAGACCCAGTACTTC. Its protein product is CASSLGQRTETQYF.

There are many counts of this clonotype. J is TRBJ1-4 and V is TRBV7-2; tentatively, D is TRBD1 (6 bases). Per the germline V gene, CDR1 is SGHTA and CDR2 is FQGNSA. The CDR3 covers 15 residues. V was shortened by 9 bases and J by 0 bases, with 14 bases between the two germline ends. The CDR3 protein is CASKTGPSTNEKLFF. CDR3 nucleotide sequence: TGTGCCAGTAAAACAGGGCCTTCAACTAATGAAAAACTGTTTTTT.

This clonotype was observed many times. The chain recombines TRBV5-1 with TRBJ2-2; D not certain. Germline V lookup: CDR1 SGHRS, CDR2 YFSETQ. Trimming pared 2 bases from V and 2 bases from J, leaving 7 bases between. This CDR3 has 14 residues. The CDR3 DNA follows: TGCGCCAGCAGCTTCGATGGAAACACCGGGGAGCTGTTTTTT. Protein sequence: CASSFDGNTGELFF.

This clonotype was counted between two and nine times. The gene calls are TRBV6-5 and TRBJ1-2; D uncertain. V was shortened by 8 bases and J by 2 bases, with 9 bases between the two germline ends. In germline, CDR1 is MNHEY, CDR2 SVGAGI. This CDR3 has 12 amino acids. The CDR3 is CASHRRNYGYTF. The CDR3 bases are TGTGCCAGCCATCGACGGAACTATGGCTACACCTTC.

This chain connects TRBV29-1 to TRBJ1-1; TRBD1 aligns across 7 bases. J lost 2 bases, V lost 6 bases, and 3 bases had no gene match. This CDR3 contains 12 residues. Germline V CDR1 and CDR2: SQVTM, ANQGSEA. The CDR3 DNA reads TGCAGCGTCGGACAGGTCAACACTGAAGCTTTCTTT. As protein: CSVGQVNTEAFF. Full variable domain (missing parts from reference TRBV29-1 and TRBJ1-1): SAVISQKPSRDICQRGTSLTIQCQVDSQVTMMFWYRQQPGQSLTLIATANQGSEATYESGFVIDKFPISRPNLTFSTLTVSNMSPEDSSIYLCSVGQVNTEAFFGQGTRLTVV.